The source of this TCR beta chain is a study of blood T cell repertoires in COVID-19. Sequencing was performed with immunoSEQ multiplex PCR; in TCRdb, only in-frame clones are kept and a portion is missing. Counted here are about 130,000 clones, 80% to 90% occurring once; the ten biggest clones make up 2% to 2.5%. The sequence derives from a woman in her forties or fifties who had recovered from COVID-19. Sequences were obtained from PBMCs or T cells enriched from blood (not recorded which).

The CDR3 protein is CASSISGDTGNTIYF. CDR3 nucleotide sequence: TGTGCCAGTAGTATATCGGGGGATACTGGAAACACCATATATTTT. The V gene is TRBV19, the J gene TRBJ1-3, with D possibly being TRBD1 (5 bases). The CDR3 is 15 amino acids. Germline assignment: CDR1 LNHDA and CDR2 SQIVND (reference sequence). Trimming removed 2 bases from V and 2 bases from J, with 10 bases in between.